This T cell receptor beta chain was recorded in a study of post-analysis software for immune sequencing data. The study, taken as a whole, reports: Compared against controls, patients with multiple sclerosis displayed significantly lower normalized Chao1 diversity. Four or five TRBV segments (TRBV5-6, TRBV5-1 and TRBV20-1 among them) occurred more frequently in patients than in controls.

Germline values: CDR1 SGDLS, CDR2 YYNGEE. Trimming pared 2 bases from V and 2 bases from J, leaving 10 bases between. There are 15 residues in the CDR3. Researchers reported that TCR beta cDNA libraries carried unique molecular identifiers. TCRdb processed the PCR reads anew with MiXCR; each CDR3 protein has one entry. The sample lists 150,000 to 200,000 distinct CDR3 sequences, approximately 28% occurring once. This clonotype was counted between two and nine times. Its antigen is unknown. The chain employs TRBV9 and TRBJ2-2, with D perhaps matching TRBD1 (5 bases). The source is a girl between 10 and 17 years old with multiple sclerosis. Material for sequencing was blood. Written as DNA, the CDR3 is TGTGCCAGCAGCGTGGCAGGGTCCAACACCGGGGAGCTGTTTTTT. Protein: CASSVAGSNTGELFF.